A selection of T cell receptor beta chains follows, all from one sample in a study of blood T cell repertoires in COVID-19. Assay used: immunoSEQ multiplex PCR; TCRdb lists only in-frame clones, some missing. The sample yields roughly 230,000 clones, around 90% seen once. Specimen: peripheral blood. The receptors derive from a woman aged 55-70 years with COVID-19, enrolled during active disease. CDR3s leave out the opening cysteine and the closing phenylalanine or tryptophan. Where a row states a size, it is once, few, many or the class of an expanded clone; other rows omit it.

TRBV9	TRBJ2-3	NA	13	ASSVGLAVTDTQY
TRBV6-5	TRBJ2-1	once	12	ASSPLSEHNEQF
TRBV5-1	TRBJ2-2	NA	15	ASSWTPGTGTTGELF
TRBV12-3/TRBV12-4	TRBJ1-2	NA	10	ASSLRASGYT
TRBV19	TRBJ2-1	NA	12	ASSKIAGYNEQF
TRBV19	TRBJ1-5	once	13	ASSMGGAANQPQH
TRBV29-1	TRBJ1-3	few	10	SVDAGKDTIY
TRBV4-1	TRBJ2-6	NA	14	ASSLAGGSGANVLT
TRBV7-9	TRBJ2-2	NA	14	ASSLGGTGPSGELF
TRBV7-8	TRBJ2-6	NA	14	ASSTGQLSGANVLT
TRBV3-1/TRBV3-2	TRBJ1-1	NA	11	ASSHAGDTEAF
TRBV28	TRBJ1-2	NA	11	ASSLVRAQGYT
TRBV7-2	TRBJ1-4	NA	11	ASSLGTVEKLF
TRBV30	TRBJ1-6	once	12	AWSVGQGNSPLH
TRBV12-3/TRBV12-4	TRBJ1-1	NA	11	ASSLRVNTEAF
TRBV5-1	TRBJ1-2	once	14	ASSDGQGSGNYGYT
TRBV5-4	TRBJ2-2	NA	14	ASSPGGTANTGELF
TRBV3-1/TRBV3-2	TRBJ2-5	NA	19	ASSQGRLRHGTGGSRETQY
TRBV7-9	TRBJ1-2	NA	12	ASSLRGQGDGYT
TRBV7-2	TRBJ2-7	NA	12	ASSLGFSGYEQY
TRBV6-2/TRBV6-3	TRBJ1-2	NA	10	ASSQGQDGYT
TRBV11-3	TRBJ2-1	few	11	ASSLTQGSGQF
TRBV25-1	TRBJ2-5	NA	12	ASSEAGRKETQY
TRBV7-9	TRBJ1-2	NA	10	ASSLNSYGYT
TRBV18	TRBJ1-1	NA	12	ASSTQGANTEAF
TRBV4-1	TRBJ1-6	once	13	ASSQASVLNSPLH
TRBV7-8	TRBJ1-4	NA	13	ASSPRTGPNEKLF
TRBV7-2	TRBJ2-7	NA	11	ASSTGGQDEQY
TRBV3-1/TRBV3-2	TRBJ1-1	NA	14	ASSPNYRGRNTEAF
TRBV2	TRBJ1-3	NA	12	ASSAGASGNTIY
TRBV18	TRBJ2-1	NA	17	ASSPRNSAGGNPYNEQF
TRBV2	TRBJ1-2	NA	9	AKGDREGYT
TRBV7-9	TRBJ1-3	NA	10	ASSQSGNTIY